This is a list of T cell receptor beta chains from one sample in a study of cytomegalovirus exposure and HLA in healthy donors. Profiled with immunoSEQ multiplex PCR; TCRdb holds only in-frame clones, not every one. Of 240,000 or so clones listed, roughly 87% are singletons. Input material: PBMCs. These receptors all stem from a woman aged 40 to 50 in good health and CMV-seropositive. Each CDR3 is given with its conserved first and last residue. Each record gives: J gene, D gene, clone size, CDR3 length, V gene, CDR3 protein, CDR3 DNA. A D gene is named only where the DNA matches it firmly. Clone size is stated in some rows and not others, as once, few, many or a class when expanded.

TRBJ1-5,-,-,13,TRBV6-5,CASSYQTNQPQHF,TGTGCCAGCAGTTACCAAACTAATCAGCCCCAGCATTTT
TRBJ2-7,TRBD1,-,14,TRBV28,CASSVPGQPYEQYF,TGTGCCAGCAGTGTCCCGGGACAGCCCTACGAGCAGTACTTC
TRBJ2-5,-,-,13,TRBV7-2,CASSSLGLETQYF,TGTGCCAGCAGCTCCCTGGGACTCGAGACCCAGTACTTC
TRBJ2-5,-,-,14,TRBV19,CASSGLAGQETQYF,TGTGCCAGTAGTGGTCTGGCGGGACAAGAGACCCAGTACTTC
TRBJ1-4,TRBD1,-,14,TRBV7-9,CASSRDRVHEKLFF,TGTGCCAGCAGCCGGGACAGGGTACATGAAAAACTGTTTTTT
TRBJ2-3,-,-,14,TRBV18,CASSPPTRADTQYF,TGTGCCAGCTCACCACCGACTAGAGCAGATACGCAGTATTTT
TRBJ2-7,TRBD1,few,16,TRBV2,CASSLTGTGASYEQYF,TGTGCCAGCAGCCTTACCGGGACAGGGGCATCCTACGAGCAGTACTTC
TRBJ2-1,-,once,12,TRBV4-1,CASSQLSNEQFF,TGCGCCAGCAGCCAACTTAGCAATGAGCAGTTCTTC
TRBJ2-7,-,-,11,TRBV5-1,CASRGSVEQYF,TGCGCCAGCAGAGGAAGCGTCGAGCAGTACTTC
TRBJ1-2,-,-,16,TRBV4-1,CASSLPRPGDYYGYTF,TGCGCCAGCAGCCTCCCACGCCCCGGGGATTACTATGGCTACACCTTC
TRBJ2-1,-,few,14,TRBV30,CAWSAGSWGNEQFF,TGTGCCTGGAGTGCGGGGAGTTGGGGCAATGAGCAGTTCTTC
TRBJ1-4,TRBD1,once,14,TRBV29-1,CSVLRQGAGEKLFF,TGCAGCGTCCTTAGACAGGGGGCGGGTGAAAAACTGTTTTTT
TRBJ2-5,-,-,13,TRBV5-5,CASSPDSQETQYF,TGTGCCAGCAGCCCCGACAGTCAAGAGACCCAGTACTTC
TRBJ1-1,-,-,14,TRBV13,CASSRGGSNTEAFF,TGTGCCAGCAGCCGCGGGGGCTCAAACACTGAAGCTTTCTTT
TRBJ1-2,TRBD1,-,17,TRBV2,CASSGPDRANSNYGYTF,TGTGCCAGCAGTGGTCCGGACAGGGCCAATTCGAACTATGGCTACACCTTC
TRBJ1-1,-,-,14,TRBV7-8,CASSHGQLDTEAFF,TGTGCCAGCAGCCACGGACAGCTGGACACTGAAGCTTTCTTT
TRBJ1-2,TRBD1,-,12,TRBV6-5,CASSRQGSGYTF,TGTGCCAGCAGCAGACAGGGCTCTGGCTACACCTTC
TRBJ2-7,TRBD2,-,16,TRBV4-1,CASSQVLSGGAYEQYF,TGCGCCAGCAGCCAAGTTCTTAGCGGGGGGGCCTACGAGCAGTACTTC
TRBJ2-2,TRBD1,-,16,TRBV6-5,CASSSRTGGLTGELFF,TGTGCCAGCAGTTCTCGGACAGGGGGCCTAACCGGGGAGCTGTTTTTT
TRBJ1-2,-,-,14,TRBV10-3,CAIFPGGVNYGYTF,TGTGCCATCTTCCCTGGGGGCGTGAACTATGGCTACACCTTC
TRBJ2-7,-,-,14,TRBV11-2,CASSLGLAPFEQYF,TGTGCCAGCAGCTTAGGCCTAGCGCCCTTCGAGCAGTACTTC
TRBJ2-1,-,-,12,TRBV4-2,CASSLSRNEQFF,TGTGCCAGCAGCCTAAGCCGCAATGAGCAGTTCTTC
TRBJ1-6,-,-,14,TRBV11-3,CASSLGGPHSPLHF,TGTGCCAGCAGCTTGGGGGGGCCGCATTCACCCCTCCACTTT
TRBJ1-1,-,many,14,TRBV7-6,CASSPSGGDTEAFF,TGTGCCAGCAGCCCTAGCGGGGGGGACACTGAAGCTTTCTTT
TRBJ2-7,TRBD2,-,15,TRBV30,CAWTTGLAGAYEQYF,TGTGCCTGGACAACGGGACTAGCGGGAGCCTACGAGCAGTACTTC
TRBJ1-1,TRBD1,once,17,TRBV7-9,CASSLGIGRDRGFEAFF,TGTGCCAGCAGCTTAGGGATAGGTCGGGACAGGGGATTTGAAGCTTTCTTT
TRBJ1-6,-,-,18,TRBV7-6,CASSSKAGPSSYNSPLHF,TGTGCCAGCAGCTCCAAAGCGGGTCCTAGCTCCTATAATTCACCCCTCCACTTT
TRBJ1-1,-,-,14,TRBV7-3,CASSREVGNTEAFF,TGTGCCAGCAGCCGGGAAGTAGGGAACACTGAAGCTTTCTTT
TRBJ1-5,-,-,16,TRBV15,CATSRDIGRINQPQHF,TGTGCCACCAGCAGAGATATTGGCAGAATCAATCAGCCCCAGCATTTT